This paragraph reports one T cell receptor (beta chain). Methods used by the authors: Nucleated cell number was recorded as an estimate derived from reference gene primer amplification. Sequenced by immunoSEQ multiplex PCR; TCRdb stores in-frame clones only, minus some. That table gives V, J and clone size, and the DNA gave D and trimming. Here the sample spans more than 350,000 clones, 80% to 90% being singletons. These data are taken from a study of blood T cell repertoires in COVID-19. Individuals drawn from approximately 26 US areas were about 18 to 89 years old. Cohort assignment relied on participant-reported clinical history. Cohort 3 recovered donors had two negative PCRs, clearance, or symptom resolution. The sequenced material came from PBMCs or T cells enriched from blood (not recorded which). The origin of this receptor is a man between 18 and 29 years old who had recovered from COVID-19.

DNA of the CDR3: TGCAGTGCTAGTAGCACTAGCAATCAGCCCCAGCATTTT. Translating gives CSASSTSNQPQHF. The chain is built from TRBV20-1 and TRBJ1-5; D remains ambiguous. Per the germline V gene, CDR1 is DFQATT and CDR2 is SNEGSKA (reference sequence). Trimming pared 3 bases from V and 0 bases from J, leaving 6 bases between. The CDR3 runs to 13 residues.